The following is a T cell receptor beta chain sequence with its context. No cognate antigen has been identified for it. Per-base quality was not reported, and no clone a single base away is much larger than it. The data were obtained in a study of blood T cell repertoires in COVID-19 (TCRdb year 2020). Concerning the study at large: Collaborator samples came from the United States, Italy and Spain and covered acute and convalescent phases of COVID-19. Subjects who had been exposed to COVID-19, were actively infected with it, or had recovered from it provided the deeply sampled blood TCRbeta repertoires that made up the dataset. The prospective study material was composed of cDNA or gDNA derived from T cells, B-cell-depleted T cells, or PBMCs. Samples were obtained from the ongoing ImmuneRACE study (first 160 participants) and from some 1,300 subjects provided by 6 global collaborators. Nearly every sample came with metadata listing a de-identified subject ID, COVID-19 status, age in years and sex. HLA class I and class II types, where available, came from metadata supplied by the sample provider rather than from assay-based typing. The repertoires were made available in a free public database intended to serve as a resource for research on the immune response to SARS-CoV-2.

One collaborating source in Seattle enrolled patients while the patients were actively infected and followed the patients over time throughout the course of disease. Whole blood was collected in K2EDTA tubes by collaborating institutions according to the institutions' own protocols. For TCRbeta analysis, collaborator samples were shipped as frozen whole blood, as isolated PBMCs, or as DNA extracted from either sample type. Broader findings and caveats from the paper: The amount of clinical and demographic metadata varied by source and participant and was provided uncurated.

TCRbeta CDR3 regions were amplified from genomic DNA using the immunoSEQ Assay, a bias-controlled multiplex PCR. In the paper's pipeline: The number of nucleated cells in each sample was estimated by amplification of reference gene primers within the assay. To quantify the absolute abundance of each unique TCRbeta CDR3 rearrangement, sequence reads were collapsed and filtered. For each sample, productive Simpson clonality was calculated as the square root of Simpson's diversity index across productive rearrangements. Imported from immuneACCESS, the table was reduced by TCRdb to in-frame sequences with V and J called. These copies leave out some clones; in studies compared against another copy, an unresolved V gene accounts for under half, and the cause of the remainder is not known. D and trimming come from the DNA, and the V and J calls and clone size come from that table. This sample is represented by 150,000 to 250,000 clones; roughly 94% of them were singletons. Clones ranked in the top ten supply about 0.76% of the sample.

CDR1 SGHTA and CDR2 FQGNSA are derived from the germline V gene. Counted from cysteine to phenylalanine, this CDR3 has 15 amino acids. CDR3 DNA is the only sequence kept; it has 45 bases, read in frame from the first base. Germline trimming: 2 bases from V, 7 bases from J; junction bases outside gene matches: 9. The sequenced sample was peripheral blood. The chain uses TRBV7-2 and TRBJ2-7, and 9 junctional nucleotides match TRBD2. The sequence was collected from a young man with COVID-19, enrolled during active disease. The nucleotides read TGTGCCAGCAGCTTACAGCGGGGGGCCAAGTCGGAGCAGTACTTC. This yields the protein CASSLQRGAKSEQYF.